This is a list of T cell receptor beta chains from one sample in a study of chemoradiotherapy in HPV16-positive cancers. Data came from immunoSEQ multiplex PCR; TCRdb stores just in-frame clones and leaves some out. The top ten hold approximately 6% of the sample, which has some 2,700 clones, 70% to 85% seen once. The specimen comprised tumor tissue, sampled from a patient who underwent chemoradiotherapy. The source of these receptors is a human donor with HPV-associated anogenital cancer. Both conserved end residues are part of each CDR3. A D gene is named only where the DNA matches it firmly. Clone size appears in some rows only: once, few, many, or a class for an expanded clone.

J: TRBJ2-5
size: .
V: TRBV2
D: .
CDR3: CASKRGEQETQYF
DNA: TGTGCCAGCAAAAGGGGGGAGCAAGAGACCCAGTACTTC

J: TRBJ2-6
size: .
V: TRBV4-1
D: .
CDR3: CASSQEGGGAGANVLTF
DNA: TGCGCCAGCAGCCAAGAAGGTGGGGGGGCAGGGGCCAACGTCCTGACTTTC

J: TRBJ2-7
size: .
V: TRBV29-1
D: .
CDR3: CSVPGESLVYEQYF
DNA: TGCAGCGTCCCTGGGGAGTCCTTGGTTTACGAGCAGTACTTC

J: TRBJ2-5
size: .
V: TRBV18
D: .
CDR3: CASSPDETQYF
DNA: TGTGCCAGCTCCCCGGACGAGACCCAGTACTTC

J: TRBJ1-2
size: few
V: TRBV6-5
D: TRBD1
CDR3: CASSPTGGGGYTF
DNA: TGTGCCAGCAGCCCCACAGGGGGCGGTGGCTACACCTTC

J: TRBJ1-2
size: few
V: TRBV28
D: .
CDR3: CASSLTSYGYTF
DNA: TGTGCCAGCAGTTTAACCAGCTATGGCTACACCTTC

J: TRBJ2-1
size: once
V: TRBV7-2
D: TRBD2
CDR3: CASREGSGRVEQFF
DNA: TGTGCCAGCAGGGAGGGTAGCGGGAGGGTAGAGCAGTTCTTC

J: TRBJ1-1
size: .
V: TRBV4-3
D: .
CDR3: CASSTQGGSEAFF
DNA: TGCGCCAGCAGCACTCAGGGAGGGAGTGAAGCTTTCTTT

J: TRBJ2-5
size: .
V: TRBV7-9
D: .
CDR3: CASSPSGGQETQYF
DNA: TGTGCCAGCAGCCCAAGTGGGGGGCAAGAGACCCAGTACTTC

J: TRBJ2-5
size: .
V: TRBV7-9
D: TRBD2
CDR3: CASSQPLAGVRTQYF
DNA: TGTGCCAGCAGCCAACCTCTAGCGGGTGTAAGAACCCAGTACTTC

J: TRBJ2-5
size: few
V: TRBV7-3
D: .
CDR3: CASSFWGLQETQYF
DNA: TGTGCCAGCAGCTTCTGGGGACTTCAAGAGACCCAGTACTTC

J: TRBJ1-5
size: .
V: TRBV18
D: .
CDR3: CASSPSSSSDQPQHF
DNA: TGTGCCAGCTCACCATCCTCCAGCAGCGATCAGCCCCAGCATTTT

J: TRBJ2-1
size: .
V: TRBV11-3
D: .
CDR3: CASSLAGAREQFF
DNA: TGTGCCAGCAGCTTAGCGGGAGCGCGTGAGCAGTTCTTC

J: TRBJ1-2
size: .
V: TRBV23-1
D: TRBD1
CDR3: CASRPQPTKGQAAIYTF
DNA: TGCGCCAGCCGTCCCCAACCTACCAAGGGACAGGCGGCCATATACACCTTC

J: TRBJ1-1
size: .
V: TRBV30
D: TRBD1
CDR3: CAWSPGQGGTEAFF
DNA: TGTGCCTGGAGCCCCGGACAGGGGGGGACTGAAGCTTTCTTT

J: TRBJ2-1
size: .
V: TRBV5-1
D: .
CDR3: CASSFWAGEQFF
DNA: TGCGCCAGCAGCTTTTGGGCTGGTGAGCAGTTCTTC

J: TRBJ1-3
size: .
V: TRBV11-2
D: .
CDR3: CASSLAPRTVWTGNTIYF
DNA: TGTGCCAGCAGCTTAGCCCCCCGGACAGTATGGACTGGAAACACCATATATTTT

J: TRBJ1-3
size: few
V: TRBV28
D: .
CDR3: CASINHSGNTIYF
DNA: TGTGCCAGCATTAACCATTCTGGAAACACCATATATTTT

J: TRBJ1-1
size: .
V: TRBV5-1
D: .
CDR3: CASSLAVGGEAFF
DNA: TGCGCCAGCAGCTTGGCCGTGGGCGGTGAAGCTTTCTTT

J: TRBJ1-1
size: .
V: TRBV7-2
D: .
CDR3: CASSPDRIPNTEAFF
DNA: TGTGCCAGCAGCCCCGACAGAATCCCGAACACTGAAGCTTTCTTT

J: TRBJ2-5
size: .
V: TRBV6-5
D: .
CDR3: CASSYGGQETQYF
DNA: TGTGCCAGCAGTTACGGGGGACAAGAGACCCAGTACTTC

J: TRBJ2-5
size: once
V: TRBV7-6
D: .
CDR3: CASSAGYRETQYF
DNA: TGTGCCAGCAGCGCAGGGTATCGGGAGACCCAGTACTTC

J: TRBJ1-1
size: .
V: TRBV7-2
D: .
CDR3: CASSPGGVRTEAFF
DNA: TGTGCCAGCAGCCCTGGTGGGGTTAGGACTGAAGCTTTCTTT

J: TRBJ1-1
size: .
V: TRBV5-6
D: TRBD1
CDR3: CASSLAVPGGAAFF
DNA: TGTGCCAGCAGCTTGGCCGTACCAGGGGGAGCAGCTTTCTTT

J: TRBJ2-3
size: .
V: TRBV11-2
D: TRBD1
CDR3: CASSFAGTGVGDTQYF
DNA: TGTGCCAGCAGCTTCGCAGGGACAGGGGTGGGAGATACGCAGTATTTT

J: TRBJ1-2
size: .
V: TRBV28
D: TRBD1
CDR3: CASSVSEPGQGYGYTF
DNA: TGTGCCAGCAGTGTGAGCGAACCGGGACAGGGTTATGGCTACACCTTC

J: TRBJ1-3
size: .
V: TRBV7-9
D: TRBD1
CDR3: CASSPQGASGNTIYF
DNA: TGTGCCAGCAGCCCCCAGGGGGCTTCTGGAAACACCATATATTTT

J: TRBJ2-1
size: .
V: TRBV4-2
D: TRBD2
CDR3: CASSQDRAGGPDEQFF
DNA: TGTGCCAGCAGCCAAGATCGGGCGGGAGGGCCGGATGAGCAGTTCTTC

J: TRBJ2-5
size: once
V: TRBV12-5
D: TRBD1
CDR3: CASVKQQGAEETQYF
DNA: TGTGCTAGTGTCAAGCAACAGGGGGCGGAAGAGACCCAGTACTTC

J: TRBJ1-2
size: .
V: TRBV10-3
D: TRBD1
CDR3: CAITTGQGRYGYTF
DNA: TGTGCCATCACTACGGGACAGGGAAGGTATGGCTACACCTTC

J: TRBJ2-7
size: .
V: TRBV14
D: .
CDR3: CASSQDWGTFYEQYF
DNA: TGTGCCAGCAGCCAAGATTGGGGGACCTTCTACGAGCAGTACTTC

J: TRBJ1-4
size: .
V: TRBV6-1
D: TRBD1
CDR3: CASSEGQGNEKLFF
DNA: TGTGCCAGCAGTGAAGGACAGGGTAATGAAAAACTGTTTTTT

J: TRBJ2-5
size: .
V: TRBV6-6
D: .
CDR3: CASSYRTAQQETQYF
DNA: TGTGCCAGCAGTTACAGGACCGCTCAACAAGAGACCCAGTACTTC

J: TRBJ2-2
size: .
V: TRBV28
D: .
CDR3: CASTDSANTGELFF
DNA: TGTGCCAGCACAGACAGCGCGAACACCGGGGAGCTGTTTTTT

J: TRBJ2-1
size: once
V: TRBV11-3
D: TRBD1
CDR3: CASSPGQGFYNEQFF
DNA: TGTGCCAGCAGCCCGGGACAGGGTTTCTACAATGAGCAGTTCTTC

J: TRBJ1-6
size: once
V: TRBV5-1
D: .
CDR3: CASSPTQGADSPLHF
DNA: TGCGCCAGCAGCCCCACACAGGGAGCGGATTCACCCCTCCACTTT

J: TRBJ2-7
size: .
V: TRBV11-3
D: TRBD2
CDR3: CASSLTSGGEQYF
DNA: TGTGCCAGCAGCTTGACTAGCGGGGGCGAGCAGTACTTC

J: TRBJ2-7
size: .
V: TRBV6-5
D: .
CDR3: CASSYVQDGEQYF
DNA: TGTGCCAGCAGTTACGTTCAGGATGGCGAGCAGTACTTC

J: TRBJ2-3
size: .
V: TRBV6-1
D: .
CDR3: CASSEGYGRWDTDTQYF
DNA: TGTGCCAGCAGTGAAGGGTACGGGAGATGGGACACAGATACGCAGTATTTT

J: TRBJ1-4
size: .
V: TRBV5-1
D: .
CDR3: CASSLEQEEKLFF
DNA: TGCGCCAGCAGCTTGGAACAGGAGGAAAAACTGTTTTTT

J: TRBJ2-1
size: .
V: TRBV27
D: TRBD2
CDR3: CASSPLAAYNEQFF
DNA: TGTGCCAGCAGTCCCCTAGCGGCGTACAATGAGCAGTTCTTC

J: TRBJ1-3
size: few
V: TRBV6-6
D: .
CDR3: CASRAGSSGNTIYF
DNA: TGTGCCAGCAGAGCCGGATCCTCTGGAAACACCATATATTTT

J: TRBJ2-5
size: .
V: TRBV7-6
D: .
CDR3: CASSPRTATQETQYF
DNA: TGTGCCAGCAGCCCCCGGACGGCCACCCAAGAGACCCAGTACTTC

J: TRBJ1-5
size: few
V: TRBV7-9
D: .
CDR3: CASSPNSLGGGQPQHF
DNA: TGTGCCAGCAGCCCCAACTCTCTTGGGGGAGGACAGCCCCAGCATTTT

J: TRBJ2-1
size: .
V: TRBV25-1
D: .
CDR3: CASSAPRTSPQGYNEQFF
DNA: TGTGCCAGCAGTGCGCCTCGAACTAGCCCCCAGGGTTACAATGAGCAGTTCTTC

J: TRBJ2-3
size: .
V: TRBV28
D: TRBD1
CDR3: CASGQGAAWDTQYF
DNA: TGTGCCAGCGGTCAGGGGGCCGCGTGGGATACGCAGTATTTT

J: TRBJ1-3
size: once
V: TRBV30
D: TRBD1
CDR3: CAWSEDLNRGRNTIYF
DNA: TGTGCCTGGAGTGAAGACTTGAACAGGGGAAGAAACACCATATATTTT

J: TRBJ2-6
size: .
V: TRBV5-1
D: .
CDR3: CASSNQIGAGANVLTF
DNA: TGCGCCAGCAGCAACCAAATAGGGGCCGGGGCCAACGTCCTGACTTTC

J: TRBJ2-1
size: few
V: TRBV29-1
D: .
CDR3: CSGSLSGNEQFF
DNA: TGCAGCGGGAGCCTATCCGGGAATGAGCAGTTCTTC

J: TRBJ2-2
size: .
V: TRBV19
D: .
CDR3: CASSITGFTGELFF
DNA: TGTGCCAGTAGTATAACAGGTTTCACCGGGGAGCTGTTTTTT

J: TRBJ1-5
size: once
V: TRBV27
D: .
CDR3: CASSYPGGAENQPQHF
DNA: TGTGCCAGCAGTTATCCGGGAGGGGCAGAGAATCAGCCCCAGCATTTT